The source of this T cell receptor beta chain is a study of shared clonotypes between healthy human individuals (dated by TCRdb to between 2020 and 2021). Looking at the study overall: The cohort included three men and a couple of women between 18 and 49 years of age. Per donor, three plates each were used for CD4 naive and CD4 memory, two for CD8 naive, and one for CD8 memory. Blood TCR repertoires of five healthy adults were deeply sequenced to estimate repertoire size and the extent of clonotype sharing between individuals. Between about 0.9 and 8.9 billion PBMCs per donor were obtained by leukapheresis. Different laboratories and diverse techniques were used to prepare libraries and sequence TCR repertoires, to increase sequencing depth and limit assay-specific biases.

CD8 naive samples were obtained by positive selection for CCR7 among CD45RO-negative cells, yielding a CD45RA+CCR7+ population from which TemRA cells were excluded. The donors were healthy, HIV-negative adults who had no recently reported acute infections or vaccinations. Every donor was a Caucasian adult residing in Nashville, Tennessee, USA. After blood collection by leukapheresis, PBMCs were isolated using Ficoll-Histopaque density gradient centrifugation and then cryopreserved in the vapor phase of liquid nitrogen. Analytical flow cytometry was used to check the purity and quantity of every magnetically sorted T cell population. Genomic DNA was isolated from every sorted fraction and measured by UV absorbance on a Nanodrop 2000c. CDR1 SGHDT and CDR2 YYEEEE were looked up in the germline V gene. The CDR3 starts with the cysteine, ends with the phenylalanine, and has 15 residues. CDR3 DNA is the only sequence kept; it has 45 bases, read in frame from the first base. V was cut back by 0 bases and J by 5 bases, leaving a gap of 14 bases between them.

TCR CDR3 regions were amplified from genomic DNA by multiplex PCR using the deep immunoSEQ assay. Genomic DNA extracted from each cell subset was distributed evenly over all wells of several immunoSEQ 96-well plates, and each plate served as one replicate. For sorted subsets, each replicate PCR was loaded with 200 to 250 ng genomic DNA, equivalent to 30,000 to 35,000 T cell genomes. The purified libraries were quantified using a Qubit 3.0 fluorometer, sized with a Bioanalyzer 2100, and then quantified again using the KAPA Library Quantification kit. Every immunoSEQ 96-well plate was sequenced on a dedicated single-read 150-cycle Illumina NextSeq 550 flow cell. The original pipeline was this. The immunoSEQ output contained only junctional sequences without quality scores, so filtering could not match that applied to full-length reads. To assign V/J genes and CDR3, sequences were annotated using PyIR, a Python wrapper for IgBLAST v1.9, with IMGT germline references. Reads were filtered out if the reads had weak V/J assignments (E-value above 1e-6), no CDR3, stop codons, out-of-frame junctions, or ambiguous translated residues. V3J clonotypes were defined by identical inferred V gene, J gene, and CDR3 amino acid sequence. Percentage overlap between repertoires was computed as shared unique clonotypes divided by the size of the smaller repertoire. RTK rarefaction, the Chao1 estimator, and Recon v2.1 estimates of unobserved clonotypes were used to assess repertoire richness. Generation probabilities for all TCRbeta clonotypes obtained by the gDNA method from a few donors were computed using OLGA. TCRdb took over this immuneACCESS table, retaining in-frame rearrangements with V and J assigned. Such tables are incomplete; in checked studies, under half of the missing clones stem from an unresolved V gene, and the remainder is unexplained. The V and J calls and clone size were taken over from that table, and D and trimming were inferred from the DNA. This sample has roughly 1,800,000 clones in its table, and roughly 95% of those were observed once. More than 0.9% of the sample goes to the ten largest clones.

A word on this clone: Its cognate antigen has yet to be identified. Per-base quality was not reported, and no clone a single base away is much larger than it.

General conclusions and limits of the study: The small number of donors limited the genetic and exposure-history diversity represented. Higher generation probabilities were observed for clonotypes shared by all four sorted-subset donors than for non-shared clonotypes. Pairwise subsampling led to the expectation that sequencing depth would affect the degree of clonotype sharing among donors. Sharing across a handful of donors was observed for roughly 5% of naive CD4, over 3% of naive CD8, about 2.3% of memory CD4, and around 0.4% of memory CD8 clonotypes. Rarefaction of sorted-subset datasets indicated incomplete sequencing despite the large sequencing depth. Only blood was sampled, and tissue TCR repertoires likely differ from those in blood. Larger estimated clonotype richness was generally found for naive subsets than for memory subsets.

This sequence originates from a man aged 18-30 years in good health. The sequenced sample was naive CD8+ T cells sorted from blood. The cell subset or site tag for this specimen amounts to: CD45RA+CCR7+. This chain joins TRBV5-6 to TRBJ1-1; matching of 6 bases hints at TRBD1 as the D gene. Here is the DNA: TGTGCCAGCAGCTTGGCCTTGGAGACAGGAACTGAAGCTTTCTTT. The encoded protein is CASSLALETGTEAFF.